This entry lists 4 T cell receptor beta chains sequenced from one sample in a study of tumor and adjacent non-tumor tissue in lung cancer. The template was RNA from unsorted bulk tissue. Three rounds of nested PCR, following a modified ARM-PCR protocol, produced the TCRbeta library. TCRdb reanalysed the multiplex PCR reads using MiXCR and keeps one entry per CDR3 protein. Here the sample spans 100,000 to 120,000 distinct CDR3 sequences, approximately 87% being singletons. The specimen was lung tumor tissue. The receptor source for this set is a man between 65 and 85 years old with non-small cell lung cancer.

The count of this clonotype is one. One end of the junction varies from germline; a read error may be responsible. This chain connects TRBV7-9 to TRBJ1-2; D is undetermined. This CDR3 spans 16 amino acids. Per the germline V gene, CDR1 is SEHNR and CDR2 is FQNEAQ (reference sequence). The CDR3 here is CTSSLSGSRSEGGYIF. DNA for the CDR3: TGTACCAGCAGCTTAAGTGGCAGTCGGAGTGAGGGTGGCTATATCTTC.

In regard to this clonotype: One end of the junction varies from germline; a read error may be responsible. The gene calls are TRBV6-1 and TRBJ2-1, with 8 positions matching TRBD2. Germline CDR1 and CDR2: MNHNS and SASEGT. This CDR3 contains 19 residues. DNA of the CDR3: TGTGCTAGCAATGATCCGGGAGGGCCGGTGCTGCTCGCCTATAATGAGCAGTTCTTC. This codes for CASNDPGGPVLLAYNEQFF.

The table lists this clonotype with a few counts. The rearrangement joins TRBV6-5 to TRBJ1-6, with D tentatively TRBD1 (5 bases). There are 16 residues in the CDR3. V gave up 5 bases and J gave up 8 bases, with 19 bases separating them. CDR1 is MNHEY and CDR2 is SVGAGI in the germline V gene. As DNA, the CDR3 is TGTGCCAGCAGTAAGGCCGGGACGGTGGTTTATTCACCCCTCCACTTT. This gives the protein CASSKAGTVVYSPLHF.

As to this clonotype: This CDR3 fails to terminate in the conserved phenylalanine or tryptophan, so it likely reflects a read error. No DNA is shown, since the ends of the CDR3 on it are uncertain; the CDR3 is the one TCRdb lists. The J gene is TRBJ1-1, the V gene TRBV11-2; the table's D call of TRBD1 was not tested on the DNA. The CDR3 is 13 residues long, counting both termini. CDR1 is SGHAT, CDR2 FQNNGV, per germline. The CDR3 here is CASNLGTYNKPFY.